The T cell receptor beta chain under discussion was sequenced for a study of T cell changes during pregnancy in multiple sclerosis. The CDR3 consists of 15 residues. The germline V gene has CDR1 SGHNT and CDR2 YYREEE (reference sequence). V shed 0 bases and J shed 3 bases, with 12 bases lying between them. TCRdb keeps only in-frame clones here, not all; method: immunoSEQ multiplex PCR. The top ten hold 1% to 1.5% of the sample, which has around 57,000 clones, 90% to 95% seen once. This clone appeared once. The sample here was peripheral blood, taken after pregnancy. The receptor was isolated from a female donor in good health, enrolled as a control in a pregnancy study. V gene TRBV5-4 combines with J gene TRBJ1-2; D remains ambiguous. CDR3 nucleotides: TGTGCCAGCAGCTTGGGAGCAGGATCTGACTATGGCTACACCTTC. This encodes CASSLGAGSDYGYTF.